This section outlines one TCR beta chain sequence together with its context. Its antigen is unidentified. The table came from immunoSEQ multiplex PCR; TCRdb's copy has only in-frame clones and leaves some out. The profile shows about 43,000 clones, around 85% of them singletons. This entry belongs to a study of a mutant IDH1 vaccine in newly diagnosed glioma. About the study: Vaccinations, eight in total, occurred in weeks 1, 3, 5, 7, 11, 15, 19, 23. Patients got their first vaccination 4-6 weeks after radiotherapy alone, or with temozolomide cycles.

Stated time point: week 23, last vaccination. Alongside topical imiquimod, each dose of vaccine comprised 300 ug of mutant IDH1 20-mer peptide. Whole-study findings and limits: In about 93% of patients, immune responses induced by the vaccine occurred.

Germline CDR1 and CDR2: SEHNR and FQNEAQ (reference sequence). V was trimmed by 1 base and J by 4 bases, leaving 7 bases between them. The CDR3 consists of 14 residues. V gene TRBV7-9 combines with J gene TRBJ1-4; D uncertain. This sequence was found in a woman between 18 and 30 years old with glioma. Some clones in this sample may be carry-over from other donors' samples. The sample consisted of PBMCs, taken from a glioma patient whose treatment included an IDH1 peptide vaccine. CDR3 region: CASSLESGNEKLFF. As DNA, the CDR3 is TGTGCCAGCAGCTTAGAGTCCGGTAATGAAAAACTGTTTTTT.